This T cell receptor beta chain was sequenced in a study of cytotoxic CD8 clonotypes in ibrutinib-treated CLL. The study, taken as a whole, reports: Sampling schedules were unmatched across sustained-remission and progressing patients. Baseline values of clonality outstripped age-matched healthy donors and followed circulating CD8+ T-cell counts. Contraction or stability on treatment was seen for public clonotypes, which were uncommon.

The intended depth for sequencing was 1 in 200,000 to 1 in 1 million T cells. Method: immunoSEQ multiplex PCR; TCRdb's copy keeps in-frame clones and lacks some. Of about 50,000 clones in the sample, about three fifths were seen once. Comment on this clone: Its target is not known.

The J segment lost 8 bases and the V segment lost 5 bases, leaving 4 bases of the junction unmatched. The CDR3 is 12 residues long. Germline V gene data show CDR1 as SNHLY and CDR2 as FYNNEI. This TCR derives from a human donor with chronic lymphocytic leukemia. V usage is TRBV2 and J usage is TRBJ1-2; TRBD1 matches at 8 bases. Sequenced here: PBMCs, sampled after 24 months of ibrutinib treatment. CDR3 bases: TGTGCCAGCAGTCAGGGGGCGGAGGGCTACACCTTC. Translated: CASSQGAEGYTF.